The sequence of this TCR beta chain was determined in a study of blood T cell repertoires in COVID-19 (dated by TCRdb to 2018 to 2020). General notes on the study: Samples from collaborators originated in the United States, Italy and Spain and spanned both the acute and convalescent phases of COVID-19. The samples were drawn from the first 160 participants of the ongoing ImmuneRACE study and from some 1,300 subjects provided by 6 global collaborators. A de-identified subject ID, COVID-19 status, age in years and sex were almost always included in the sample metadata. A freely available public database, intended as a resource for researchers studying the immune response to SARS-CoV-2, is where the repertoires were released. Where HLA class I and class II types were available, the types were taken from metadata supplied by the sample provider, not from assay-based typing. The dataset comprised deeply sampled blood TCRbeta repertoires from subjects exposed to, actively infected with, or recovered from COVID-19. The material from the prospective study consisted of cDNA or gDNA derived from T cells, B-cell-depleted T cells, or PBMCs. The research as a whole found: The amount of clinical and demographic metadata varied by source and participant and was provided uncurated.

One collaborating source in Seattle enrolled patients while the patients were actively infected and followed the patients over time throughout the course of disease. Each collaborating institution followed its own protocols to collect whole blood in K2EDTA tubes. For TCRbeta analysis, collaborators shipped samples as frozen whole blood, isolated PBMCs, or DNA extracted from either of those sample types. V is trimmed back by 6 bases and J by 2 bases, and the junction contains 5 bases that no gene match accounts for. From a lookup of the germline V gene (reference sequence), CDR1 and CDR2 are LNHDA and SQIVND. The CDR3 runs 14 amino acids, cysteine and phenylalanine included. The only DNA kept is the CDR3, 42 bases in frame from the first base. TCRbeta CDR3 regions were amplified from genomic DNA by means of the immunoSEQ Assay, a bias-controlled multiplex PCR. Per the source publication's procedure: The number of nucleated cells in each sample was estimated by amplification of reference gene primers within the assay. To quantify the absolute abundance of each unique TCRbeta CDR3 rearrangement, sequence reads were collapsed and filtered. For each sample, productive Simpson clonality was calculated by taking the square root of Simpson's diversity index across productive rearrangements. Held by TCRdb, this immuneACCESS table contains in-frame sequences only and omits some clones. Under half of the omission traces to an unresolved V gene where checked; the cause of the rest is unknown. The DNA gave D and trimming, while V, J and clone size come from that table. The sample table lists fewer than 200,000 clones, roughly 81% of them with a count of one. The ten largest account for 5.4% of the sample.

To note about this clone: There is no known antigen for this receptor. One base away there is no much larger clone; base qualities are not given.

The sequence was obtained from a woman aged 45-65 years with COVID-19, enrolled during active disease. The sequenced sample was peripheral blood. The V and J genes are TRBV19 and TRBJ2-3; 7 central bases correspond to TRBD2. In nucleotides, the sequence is TGTGCCAGTAGGACGCGGGGGTTCACAGATACGCAGTATTTT. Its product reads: CASRTRGFTDTQYF.